This TCR beta chain comes out of a study of T cell responses to AZD1222 COVID-19 vaccine. General observations from the study: Most donors were white British, females outnumbered males, and clonal diversity was possibly underestimated. Receipt of two AZD1222 doses was followed by a rise in Spike-specific TCR breadth and depth. Seropositivity was recorded at baseline in only 6 or 7 AZD1222 recipients. Unmutated variant regions are reportedly targeted by nearly half of spike-specific TCRs.

Germline V gene sequence: CDR1 SGHTA, CDR2 FQGNSA. This CDR3 has 16 residues. J gave up 0 bases and V 5 bases, and 8 bases lay outside the gene matches. Profiled with immunoSEQ multiplex PCR; TCRdb holds only in-frame clones, not every one. This sample's table reports around 140,000 clones. Concerning this clone itself: Its antigen is currently unknown.

Sequenced: peripheral blood. The chain links TRBV7-2 to TRBJ2-7, with 9 bases identical to TRBD1. The receptor was isolated from an adult in good health. For the CDR3, the DNA is TGTGCCAGCAGCCTGGACAGGGGCCACTTCTCCTACGAGCAGTACTTC. Its translation is CASSLDRGHFSYEQYF.